This TCR beta chain was observed in a study of control samples from healthy donors and cancer patients (TCRdb year 2020). Regarding this clone: Its antigen remains undetermined. No base qualities exist here, and no much larger clone lies one base off it.

V loses 1 base, J loses 6 bases, and the germline ends lie 13 bases apart. From cysteine to phenylalanine, the CDR3 is 14 amino acids long. The retained sequence is limited to the CDR3, 42 bases, with the frame set at the first base. The germline V gene supplies CDR1 MNHEY and CDR2 SVGAGI. Library preparation was by the immunoSEQ multiplex PCR assay. The immuneACCESS repertoire file appears here via TCRdb, limited to in-frame rearrangements. These files lack a portion of the clones; in checked studies, under half of the deficit traces to unresolved V genes, and the cause of the others is not known. Across this sample there are approximately 9,800 clones, with roughly 91% seen only once. The leading ten clones occupy 20% to 25% of the sample.

Material: PBMCs. This clonotype was sampled from a man in his sixties with colorectal cancer. The rearranged segments are TRBV6-5 and TRBJ2-7; perhaps TRBD2 is the D gene, with 6 bases matching. In nucleotide form, the sequence is TGTGCCAGCAGTTACTACGGGACTTGGTCCGAGCAGTACTTC. Translation gives CASSYYGTWSEQYF.